The rows below give T cell receptor beta chains drawn from one sample of a study of blood T cell repertoires in COVID-19. Using immunoSEQ multiplex PCR, the repertoire was profiled, and TCRdb retains in-frame clones only, with some absent. The sample comprises roughly 140,000 clones, just under 90% of which are singletons, and around 4.5% rests with the top ten. Material for sequencing was peripheral blood. Receptor source: a woman aged 40 to 50 with acute or convalescent COVID-19. Each CDR3 is given with its conserved first and last residue. A D gene is named only where the DNA matches it firmly. A clone size is listed for some rows: how often the clone was seen (once, few, many), or a class if it is expanded.

NA	TRBV5-6	TRBJ1-3	NA	TGTGCCAGCAGCAATTTGGGCCGCTCTGGAAACACCATATATTTT	CASSNLGRSGNTIYF
NA	TRBV20-1	TRBJ1-1	NA	TGCAGTGCCCCGGACACTGAAGCTTTCTTT	CSAPDTEAFF
NA	TRBV28	TRBJ1-2	TRBD1	TGTGCCAGCAGTTCCCGGACAGGGGTTGGCTATGGCTACACCTTC	CASSSRTGVGYGYTF
NA	TRBV5-4	TRBJ2-1	TRBD2	TGTGCCAGCAGCTTGTCGGCGGGAGCAGATGAGCAGTTCTTC	CASSLSAGADEQFF
few	TRBV19	TRBJ1-5	NA	TGTGCCAGTAGTATAGTTCTTCTGAATCAGCCCCAGCATTTT	CASSIVLLNQPQHF
NA	TRBV7-2	TRBJ2-1	NA	TGTGCCAGCAGCCTGGGTCCTAGGGGTGTGTATGAGCAGTTCTTC	CASSLGPRGVYEQFF
NA	TRBV19	TRBJ1-5	NA	TGTGCCAGTAGTATCCACACCATTAGCAATCAGCCCCAGCATTTT	CASSIHTISNQPQHF
NA	TRBV6-5	TRBJ1-2	NA	TGTGCCAGCAGCTGGGCTGAAGGGGGGGTCGGAGGCTACACCTTC	CASSWAEGGVGGYTF
NA	TRBV6-2/TRBV6-3	TRBJ2-7	TRBD1	TGTGCCAGCAGCCAGCGACCGGGACAGGGCCCCAAGTACGAGCAGTACTTC	CASSQRPGQGPKYEQYF
NA	TRBV4-2	TRBJ2-1	TRBD2	TGTGCCAGCAGCCAAGCGCTCCAGACGGAGCTAGCGGGATGGGGTGAGCAGTTCTTC	CASSQALQTELAGWGEQFF
few	TRBV2	TRBJ2-7	NA	TGTGCCAGCACCCCAGGGACTCCGAGGGTCTACGAGCAGTACTTC	CASTPGTPRVYEQYF
NA	TRBV5-4	TRBJ2-2	NA	TGTGCCAGCAGCGCGGGTGTCGGATTGAACACCGGGGAGCTGTTTTTT	CASSAGVGLNTGELFF
NA	TRBV3-1/TRBV3-2	TRBJ1-1	NA	TGTGCCAGCAGCCAAGATTGGGGAGGGGGGAACACTGAAGCTTTCTTT	CASSQDWGGGNTEAFF
NA	TRBV29-1	TRBJ2-7	TRBD1	TGCAGCGTGTCGGACAGGGACTACGAGCAGTACTTC	CSVSDRDYEQYF
NA	TRBV12-3/TRBV12-4	TRBJ2-1	TRBD2	TGTGCCAGCAGTCCGGGACTAGACAATGAGCAGTTCTTC	CASSPGLDNEQFF
NA	TRBV7-2	TRBJ1-6	TRBD1	TGTGCCAGCAGCTTAGTGGGGGGGCGGACAGGGACTTCACCCCTCCACTTT	CASSLVGGRTGTSPLHF
NA	TRBV12-5	TRBJ1-5	NA	TGTGCTAGTGGTTTAAGACAGCCTCCCCATCAGCCCCAGCATTTT	CASGLRQPPHQPQHF
NA	TRBV5-6	TRBJ2-2	TRBD2	TGTGCCAGCAGCTTGGGGCTAGCGGGAAGGGTCACCGGGGAGCTGTTTTTT	CASSLGLAGRVTGELFF
few	TRBV3-1/TRBV3-2	TRBJ1-5	NA	TGTGCCAGTACAGGGACGTTTCAGCCCCAGCATTTT	CASTGTFQPQHF
NA	TRBV3-1/TRBV3-2	TRBJ1-2	NA	TGTGCCAGCACCCAACTGGGGGCTTTTGACTATGGCTACACCTTC	CASTQLGAFDYGYTF
NA	TRBV6-5	TRBJ2-7	TRBD2	TGTGCCAGCAGGGAGCGGGAGGGCCGCAACGAGCAGTACTTC	CASREREGRNEQYF
NA	TRBV2	TRBJ1-1	NA	TGTGCCAGCAACAGACAGGCTGGGGCCACTGAAGCTTTCTTT	CASNRQAGATEAFF
once	TRBV27	TRBJ2-2	NA	TGTGCCAGCAGTTCCGGACTAGGGGAGCTGTTTTTT	CASSSGLGELFF
NA	TRBV28	TRBJ2-3	TRBD1	TGTGCCAGCAGCGAGACAGGGAACACAGATACGCAGTATTTT	CASSETGNTDTQYF
NA	TRBV28	TRBJ1-2	NA	TGTGCCAGCAATTTGATGGACAGCCTTAACTATGGCTACACCTTC	CASNLMDSLNYGYTF
NA	TRBV5-1	TRBJ2-1	TRBD1	TGCGCCAGCAGCCCCAGGACAGGGCACAATGAGCAGTTCTTC	CASSPRTGHNEQFF
NA	TRBV5-1	TRBJ2-3	TRBD2	TGCGCCAGCAGCTTGGATGTTAGCGGGGGCACAGATACGCAGTATTTT	CASSLDVSGGTDTQYF
NA	TRBV19	TRBJ2-4	TRBD2	TGTGCCAGTAGTGCCTTTACCCTAGCGGGTAAAAACATTCAGTACTTC	CASSAFTLAGKNIQYF
NA	TRBV27	TRBJ1-2	TRBD1	TGTGCCAGCAGTCCACACAGGGGAGGAGGCTACACCTTC	CASSPHRGGGYTF